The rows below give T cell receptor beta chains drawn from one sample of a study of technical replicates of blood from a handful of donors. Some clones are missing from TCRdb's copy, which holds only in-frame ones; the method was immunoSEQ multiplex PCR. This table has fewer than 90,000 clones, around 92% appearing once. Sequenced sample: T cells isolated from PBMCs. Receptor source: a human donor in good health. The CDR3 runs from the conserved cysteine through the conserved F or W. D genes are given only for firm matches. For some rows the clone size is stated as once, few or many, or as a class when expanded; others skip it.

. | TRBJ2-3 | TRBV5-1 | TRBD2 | CASSLLAGTSYQGDTQYF | TGCGCCAGCAGCTTGTTAGCGGGGACTTCTTACCAGGGAGATACGCAGTATTTT
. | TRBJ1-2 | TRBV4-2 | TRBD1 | CASSQGQGVGGYTF | TGTGCCAGCAGCCAAGGCCAGGGGGTTGGTGGCTACACCTTC
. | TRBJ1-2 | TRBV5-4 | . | CASSLKALPNYGYTF | TGTGCCAGCAGCTTGAAAGCTCTTCCTAACTATGGCTACACCTTC
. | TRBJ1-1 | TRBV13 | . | CASSGQGWGTEAFF | TGTGCCAGCAGCGGCCAGGGCTGGGGCACTGAAGCTTTCTTT
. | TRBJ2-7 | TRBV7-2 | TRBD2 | CASSLGLATYEQYF | TGTGCCAGCAGCTTGGGACTAGCTACCTACGAGCAGTACTTC
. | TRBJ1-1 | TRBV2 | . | CASKIPIDSDTEAFF | TGTGCCAGCAAAATTCCAATCGACTCAGACACTGAAGCTTTCTTT
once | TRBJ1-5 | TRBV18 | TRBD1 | CASSHEPDRGPPMSNQPQHF | TGTGCCAGCTCACACGAACCGGACAGGGGGCCTCCGATGAGCAATCAGCCCCAGCATTTT
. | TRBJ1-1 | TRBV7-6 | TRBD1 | CASSLASRGLTEAFF | TGTGCCAGCAGCTTAGCATCCAGGGGGCTGACTGAAGCTTTCTTT
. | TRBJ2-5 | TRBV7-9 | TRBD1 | CASSLARDRQETQYF | TGTGCCAGCAGCTTAGCCCGGGACAGGCAAGAGACCCAGTACTTC
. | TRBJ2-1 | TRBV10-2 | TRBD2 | CASSAPRTSTGSSGSSYNEQFF | TGCGCCAGCAGTGCCCCTCGCACATCGACAGGGTCTAGCGGGAGCTCCTACAATGAGCAGTTCTTC
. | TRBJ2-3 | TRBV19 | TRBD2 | CASSTTGTSTTDTQYF | TGTGCCAGTAGTACCACCGGGACTAGTACTACGGATACGCAGTATTTT
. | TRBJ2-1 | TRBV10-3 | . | CAISEKRQSDQFF | TGTGCCATCAGTGAGAAAAGACAATCCGACCAGTTCTTC
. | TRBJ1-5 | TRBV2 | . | CASRPNQVRNQPQHF | TGTGCCAGCAGGCCTAACCAGGTTAGAAATCAGCCCCAGCATTTT
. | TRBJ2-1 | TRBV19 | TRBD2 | CASTFYPGLGVEQFF | TGTGCCAGTACCTTCTACCCGGGACTAGGAGTTGAGCAGTTCTTC
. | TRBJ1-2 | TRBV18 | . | CASSPKDSFSNYGYTF | TGTGCCAGCTCACCGAAGGACAGCTTTAGTAACTATGGCTACACCTTC
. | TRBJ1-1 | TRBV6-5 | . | CASSYLPSAGFTEAFF | TGTGCCAGCAGTTACTTACCCTCGGCGGGCTTCACTGAAGCTTTCTTT
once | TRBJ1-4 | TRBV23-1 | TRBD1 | CASSNPETGAGEKLFF | TGCGCCAGCAGTAACCCGGAAACAGGGGCGGGTGAAAAACTGTTTTTT
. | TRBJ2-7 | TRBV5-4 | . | CASSLQASYEQYF | TGTGCCAGCAGCTTACAGGCATCCTACGAGCAGTACTTC
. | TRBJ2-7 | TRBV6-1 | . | CASSEGEEGYEQYF | TGTGCCAGCAGTGAAGGGGAGGAGGGCTACGAGCAGTACTTC
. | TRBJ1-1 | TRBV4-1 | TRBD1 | CASSRQGVNTEAFF | TGCGCCAGCAGTCGACAGGGTGTTAACACTGAAGCTTTCTTT
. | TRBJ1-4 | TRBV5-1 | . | CASSLSGIGRGAEKLFF | TGCGCCAGCAGCTTGAGCGGTATTGGCAGGGGCGCTGAAAAACTGTTTTTT
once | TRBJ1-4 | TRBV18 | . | CASSSQIVAFEDEKLFF | TGTGCCAGCTCATCCCAAATAGTGGCCTTCGAGGATGAAAAACTGTTTTTT
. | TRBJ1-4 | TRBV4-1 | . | CASSQDSRAGVGEKLFF | TGCGCCAGCAGCCAAGATAGCAGGGCAGGGGTAGGGGAAAAACTGTTTTTT
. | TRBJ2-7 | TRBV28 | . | CASSLDRTGEQYF | TGTGCCAGCAGTTTAGACAGGACGGGAGAGCAGTACTTC
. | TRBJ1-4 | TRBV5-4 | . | CASSTNRARTNEKLFF | TGTGCCAGCAGCACCAACAGGGCCCGGACTAATGAAAAACTGTTTTTT
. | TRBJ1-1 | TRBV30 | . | CAWSARRVTEAFF | TGTGCCTGGAGTGCGCGCCGAGTCACTGAAGCTTTCTTT
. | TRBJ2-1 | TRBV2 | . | CASIRDSLDDEQFF | TGTGCCAGCATCCGGGACTCCCTTGATGATGAGCAGTTCTTC
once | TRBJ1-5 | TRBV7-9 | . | CASSLDLSNQPQHF | TGTGCCAGCAGCTTAGATCTTAGCAATCAGCCCCAGCATTTT
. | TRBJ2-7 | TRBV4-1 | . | CASSQGPQQGRPYEQYF | TGCGCCAGCAGCCAAGGCCCCCAACAGGGACGGCCCTACGAGCAGTACTTC
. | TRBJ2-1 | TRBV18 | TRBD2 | CASSPSTPWREGSNEQFF | TGTGCCAGCTCACCAAGTACCCCCTGGCGGGAGGGCTCCAATGAGCAGTTCTTC
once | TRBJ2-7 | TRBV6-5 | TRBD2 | CASSYSTSGVGNEQYF | TGTGCCAGCAGTTACTCGACTAGCGGGGTGGGGAACGAGCAGTACTTC
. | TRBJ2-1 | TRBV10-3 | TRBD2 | CAIPGRASEEQFF | TGTGCCATCCCCGGGAGGGCCTCGGAGGAGCAGTTCTTC
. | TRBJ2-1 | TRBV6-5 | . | CASISGSEHHEQFF | TGTGCCAGCATTTCCGGGTCCGAACATCATGAGCAGTTCTTC
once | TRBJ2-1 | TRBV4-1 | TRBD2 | CASSQGTSSYEQFF | TGCGCCAGCAGCCAAGGGACTAGCTCTTATGAGCAGTTCTTC
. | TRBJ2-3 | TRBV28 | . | CASSSGSTDTQYF | TGTGCCAGCAGCTCCGGGAGCACAGATACGCAGTATTTT
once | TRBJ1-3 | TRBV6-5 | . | CASSPPGHGTTIYF | TGTGCCAGCAGTCCACCGGGACACGGGACCACCATATATTTT
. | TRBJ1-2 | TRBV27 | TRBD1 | CASSLFLGQFNYGYTF | TGTGCCAGCAGTTTATTCCTGGGACAGTTCAACTATGGCTACACCTTC
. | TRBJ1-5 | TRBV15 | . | CATSRGDQPQHF | TGTGCCACCAGCAGAGGAGATCAGCCCCAGCATTTT
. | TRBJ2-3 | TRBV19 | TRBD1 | CASSTRPRQGGPDTQYF | TGTGCCAGTTCAACTCGCCCAAGACAGGGGGGTCCAGATACGCAGTATTTT
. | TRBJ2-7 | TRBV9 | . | CASSPGDAYEQYF | TGTGCCAGCAGCCCCGGAGATGCCTACGAGCAGTACTTC
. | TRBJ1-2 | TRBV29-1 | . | CSAERRVGGYTF | TGCAGCGCCGAACGCAGGGTAGGGGGCTACACCTTC
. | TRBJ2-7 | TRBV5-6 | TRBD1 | CASSWDRYYEQYF | TGTGCCAGCAGCTGGGACAGATATTACGAGCAGTACTTC
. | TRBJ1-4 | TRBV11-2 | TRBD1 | CASRQGAWKEKLFF | TGTGCCAGCAGGCAGGGGGCATGGAAAGAAAAACTGTTTTTT
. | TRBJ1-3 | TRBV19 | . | CASRQNRAPGNTIYF | TGTGCCAGTAGACAGAACAGGGCACCTGGAAACACCATATATTTT
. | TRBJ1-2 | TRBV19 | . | CASSLGNYGYTF | TGTGCCAGTAGCCTAGGTAACTATGGCTACACCTTC
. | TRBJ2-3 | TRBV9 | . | CASSVERGSRATDTQYF | TGTGCCAGCAGCGTAGAAAGAGGGAGTAGGGCCACAGATACGCAGTATTTT
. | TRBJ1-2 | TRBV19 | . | CASSKDPLEGSSYGYTF | TGTGCCAGTAGTAAAGACCCTTTAGAGGGAAGTTCCTACGGCTACACCTTC
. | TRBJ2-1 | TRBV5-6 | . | CASSSGPYNEQFF | TGTGCCAGCAGCTCAGGGCCCTACAATGAGCAGTTCTTC
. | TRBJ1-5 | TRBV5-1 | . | CASSLRGQQPQHF | TGCGCCAGCAGCTTGAGGGGCCAACAGCCCCAGCATTTT
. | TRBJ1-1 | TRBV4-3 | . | CASSQVEVRNTEAFF | TGCGCCAGCAGCCAAGTTGAGGTCAGGAACACTGAAGCTTTCTTT
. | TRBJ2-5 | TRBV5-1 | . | CASSFKLQQETQYF | TGCGCCAGCAGCTTTAAATTACAGCAAGAGACCCAGTACTTC
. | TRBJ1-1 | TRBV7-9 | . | CASTYNTNTEAFF | TGTGCCAGCACTTACAATACGAACACTGAAGCTTTCTTT
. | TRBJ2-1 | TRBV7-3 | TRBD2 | CASSFLGGRYNEQFF | TGTGCCAGCAGCTTTTTGGGAGGGCGTTACAATGAGCAGTTCTTC
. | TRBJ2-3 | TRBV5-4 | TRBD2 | CAWQREQVDTQYF | TGTGCCTGGCAGCGGGAGCAGGTAGATACGCAGTATTTT
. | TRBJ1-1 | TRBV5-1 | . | CASSLSPDRHTEAFF | TGCGCCAGCAGTCTAAGCCCGGACAGACACACTGAAGCTTTCTTT
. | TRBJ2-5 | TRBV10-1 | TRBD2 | CASSERLAGESETQYF | TGCGCCAGCAGTGAGAGACTAGCGGGAGAAAGTGAGACCCAGTACTTC
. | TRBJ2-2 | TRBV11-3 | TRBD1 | CASSFRDRGYTGELFF | TGTGCCAGCAGCTTCCGGGACAGGGGGTACACCGGGGAGCTGTTTTTT